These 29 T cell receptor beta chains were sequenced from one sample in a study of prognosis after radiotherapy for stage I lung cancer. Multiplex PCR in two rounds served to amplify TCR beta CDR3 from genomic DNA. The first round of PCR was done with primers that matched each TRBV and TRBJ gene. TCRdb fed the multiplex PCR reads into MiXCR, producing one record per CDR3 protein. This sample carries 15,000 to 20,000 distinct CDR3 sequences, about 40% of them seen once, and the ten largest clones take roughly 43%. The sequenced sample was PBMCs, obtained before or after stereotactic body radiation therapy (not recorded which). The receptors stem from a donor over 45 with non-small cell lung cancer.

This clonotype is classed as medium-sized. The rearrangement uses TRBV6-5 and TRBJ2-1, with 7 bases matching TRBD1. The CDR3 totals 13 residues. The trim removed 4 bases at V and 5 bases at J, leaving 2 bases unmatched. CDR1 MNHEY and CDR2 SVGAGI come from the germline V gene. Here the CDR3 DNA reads TGTGCCAGCAGTTCGGGACAGAACAATGAGCAGTTCTTC. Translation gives CASSSGQNNEQFF.

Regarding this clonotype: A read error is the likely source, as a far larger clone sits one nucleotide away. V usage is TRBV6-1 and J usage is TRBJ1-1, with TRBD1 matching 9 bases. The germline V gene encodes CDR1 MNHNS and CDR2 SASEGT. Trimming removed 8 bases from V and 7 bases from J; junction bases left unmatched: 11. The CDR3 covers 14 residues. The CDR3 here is CASHLWDRVGEAFF. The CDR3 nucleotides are TGTGCCAGCCACCTCTGGGACAGGGTCGGTGAAGCTTTCTTT.

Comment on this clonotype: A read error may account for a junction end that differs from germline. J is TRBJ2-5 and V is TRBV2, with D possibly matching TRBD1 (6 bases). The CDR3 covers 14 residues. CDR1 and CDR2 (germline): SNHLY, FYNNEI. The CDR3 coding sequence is TGTGCCAGCAGTGAGACCACAGGGTCAGAGACCAAGTACTTC. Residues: CASSETTGSETKYF.

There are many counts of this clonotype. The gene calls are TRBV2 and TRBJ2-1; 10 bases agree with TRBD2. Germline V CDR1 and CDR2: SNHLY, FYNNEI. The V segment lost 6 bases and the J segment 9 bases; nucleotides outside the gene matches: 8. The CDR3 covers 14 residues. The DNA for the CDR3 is TGTGCCAGCAGCGGGCTAGCGGGAGAGGCTGAGCAGTTCTTC. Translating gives CASSGLAGEAEQFF.

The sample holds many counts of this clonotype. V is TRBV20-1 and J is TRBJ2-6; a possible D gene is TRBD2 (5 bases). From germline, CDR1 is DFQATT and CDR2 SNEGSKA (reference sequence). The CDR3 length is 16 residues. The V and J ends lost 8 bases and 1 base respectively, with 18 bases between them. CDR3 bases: TGCAGTATACCCGAGGCCCGGAGGTCTGGGGCCAACGTCCTGACTTTC. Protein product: CSIPEARRSGANVLTF.

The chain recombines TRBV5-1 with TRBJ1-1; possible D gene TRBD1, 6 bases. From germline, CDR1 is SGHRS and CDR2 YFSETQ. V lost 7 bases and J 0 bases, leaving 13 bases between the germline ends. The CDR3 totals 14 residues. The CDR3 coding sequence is TGCGCCAGCGCCCCAGGGGATCTGAACACTGAAGCTTTCTTT. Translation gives CASAPGDLNTEAFF. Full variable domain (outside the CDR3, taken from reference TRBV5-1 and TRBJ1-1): KAGVTQTPRYLIKTRGQQVTLSCSPISGHRSVSWYQQTPGQGLQFLFEYFSETQRNKGNFPGRFSGRQFSNSRSEMNVSTLELGDSALYLCASAPGDLNTEAFFGQGTRLTVV.

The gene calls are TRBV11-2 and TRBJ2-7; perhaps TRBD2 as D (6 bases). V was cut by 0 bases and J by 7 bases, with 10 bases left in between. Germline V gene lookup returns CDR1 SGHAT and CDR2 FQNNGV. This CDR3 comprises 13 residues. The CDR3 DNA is TGTGCCAGCAGCTTAGATGGGGCGGGGGAGCAGTACTTC. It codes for CASSLDGAGEQYF.

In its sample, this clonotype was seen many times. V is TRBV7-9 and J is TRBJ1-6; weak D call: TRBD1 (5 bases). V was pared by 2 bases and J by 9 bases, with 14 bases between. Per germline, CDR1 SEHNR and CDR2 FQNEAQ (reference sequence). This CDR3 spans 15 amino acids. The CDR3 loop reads CASSLTDTTSSPLHF. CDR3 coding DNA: TGTGCCAGCAGCTTAACGGACACGACTAGTTCACCCCTCCACTTT. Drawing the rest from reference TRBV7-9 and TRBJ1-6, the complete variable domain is DTGVSQNPRHKITKRGQNVTFRCDPISEHNRLYWYRQTLGQGPEFLTYFQNEAQLEKSRLLSDRFSAERPKGSFSTLEIQRTEQGDSAMYLCASSLTDTTSSPLHFGNGTRLTVT.

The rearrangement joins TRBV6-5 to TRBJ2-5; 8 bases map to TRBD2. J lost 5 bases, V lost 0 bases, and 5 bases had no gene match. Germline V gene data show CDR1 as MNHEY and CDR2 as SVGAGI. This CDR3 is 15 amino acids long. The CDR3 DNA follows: TGTGCCAGCAGTTACTCAGCGGGGGCGGGGGAGACCCAGTACTTC. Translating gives CASSYSAGAGETQYF.

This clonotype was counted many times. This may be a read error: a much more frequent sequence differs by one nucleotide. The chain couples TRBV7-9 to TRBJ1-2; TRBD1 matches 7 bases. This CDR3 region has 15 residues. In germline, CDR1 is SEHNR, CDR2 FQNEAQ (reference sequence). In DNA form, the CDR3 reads TGTGCCTGCAGAATCCCGAGAGGGGGCTGGGATGGCTACACCTTC. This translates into CACRIPRGGWDGYTF.

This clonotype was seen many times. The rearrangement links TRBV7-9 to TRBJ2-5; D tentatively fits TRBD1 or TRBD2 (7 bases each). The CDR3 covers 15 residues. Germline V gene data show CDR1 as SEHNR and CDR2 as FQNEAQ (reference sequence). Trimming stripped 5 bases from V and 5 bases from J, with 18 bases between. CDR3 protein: CASSPQGGRRETQYF. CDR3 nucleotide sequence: TGTGCCAGCAGCCCCCAGGGGGGGCGCCGGGAGACCCAGTACTTC.

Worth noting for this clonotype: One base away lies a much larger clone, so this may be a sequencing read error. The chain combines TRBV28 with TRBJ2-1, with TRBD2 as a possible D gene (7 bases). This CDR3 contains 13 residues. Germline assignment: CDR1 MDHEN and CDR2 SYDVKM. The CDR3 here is CASGGAFYNEQLF. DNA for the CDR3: TGTGCCAGCGGGGGGGCCTTTTACAATGAGCAGCTCTTC.

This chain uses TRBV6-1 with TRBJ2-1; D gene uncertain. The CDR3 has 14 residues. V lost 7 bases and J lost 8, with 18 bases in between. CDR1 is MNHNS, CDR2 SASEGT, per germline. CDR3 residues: CASTQGLAWDEQFF. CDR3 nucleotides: TGTGCCAGCACCCAAGGGTTAGCTTGGGATGAGCAGTTCTTC.

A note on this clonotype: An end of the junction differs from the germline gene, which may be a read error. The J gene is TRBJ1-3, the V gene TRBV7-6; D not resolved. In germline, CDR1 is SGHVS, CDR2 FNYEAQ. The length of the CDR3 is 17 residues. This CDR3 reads CASILEGHGASGNTIYF. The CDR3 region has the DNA TGTGCCAGCATCTTAGAAGGGCACGGAGCCTCTGGAAACACCATATATTTT. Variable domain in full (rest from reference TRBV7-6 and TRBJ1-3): GAGVSQSPRYKVTKRGQDVALRCDPISGHVSLYWYRQALGQGPEFLTYFNYEAQQDKSGLPNDRFSAERPEGSISTLTIQRTEQRDSAMYRCASILEGHGASGNTIYFGEGSWLTVV.

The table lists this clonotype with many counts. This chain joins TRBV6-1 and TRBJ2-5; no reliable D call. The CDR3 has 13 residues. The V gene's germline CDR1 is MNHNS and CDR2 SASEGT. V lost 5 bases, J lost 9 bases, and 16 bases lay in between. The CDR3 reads CASSMDGLRAQYF. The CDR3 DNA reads TGTGCCAGCAGTATGGACGGCCTAAGGGCCCAGTACTTC.

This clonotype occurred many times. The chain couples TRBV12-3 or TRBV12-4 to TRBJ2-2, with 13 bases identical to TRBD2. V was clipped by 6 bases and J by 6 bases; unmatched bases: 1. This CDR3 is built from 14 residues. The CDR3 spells CASRTSGGAGELFF. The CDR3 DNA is TGTGCCAGCAGAACTAGCGGGGGGGCCGGGGAGCTGTTTTTT.

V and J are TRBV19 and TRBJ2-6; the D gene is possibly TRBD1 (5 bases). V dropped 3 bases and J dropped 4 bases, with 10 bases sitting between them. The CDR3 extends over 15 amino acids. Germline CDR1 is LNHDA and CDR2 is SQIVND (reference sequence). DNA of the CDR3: TGTGCCAGTAGTATTGAAGGGGCCGGGGCCAACGTCCTGACTTTC. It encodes CASSIEGAGANVLTF.

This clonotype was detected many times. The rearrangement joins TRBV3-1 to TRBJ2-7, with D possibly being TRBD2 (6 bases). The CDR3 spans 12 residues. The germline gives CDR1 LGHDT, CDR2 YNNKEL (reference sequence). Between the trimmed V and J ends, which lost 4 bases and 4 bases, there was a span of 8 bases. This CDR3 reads CASSLRGYEQYF. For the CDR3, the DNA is TGTGCCAGCAGCCTACGGGGGTACGAGCAGTACTTC.

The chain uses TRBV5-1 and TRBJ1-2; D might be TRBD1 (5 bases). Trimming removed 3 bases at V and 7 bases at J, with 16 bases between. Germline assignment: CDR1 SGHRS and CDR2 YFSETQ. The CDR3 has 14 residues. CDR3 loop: CASSSAGQGVGYTF. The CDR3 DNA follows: TGCGCCAGCAGCTCGGCCGGGCAGGGCGTTGGCTACACCTTC.

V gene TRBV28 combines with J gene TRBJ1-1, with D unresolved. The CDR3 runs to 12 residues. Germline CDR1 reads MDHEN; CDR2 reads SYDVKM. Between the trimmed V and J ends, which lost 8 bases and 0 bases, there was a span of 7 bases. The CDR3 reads CASLRVNTEAFF. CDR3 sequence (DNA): TGTGCCAGCCTTAGGGTGAACACTGAAGCTTTCTTT.

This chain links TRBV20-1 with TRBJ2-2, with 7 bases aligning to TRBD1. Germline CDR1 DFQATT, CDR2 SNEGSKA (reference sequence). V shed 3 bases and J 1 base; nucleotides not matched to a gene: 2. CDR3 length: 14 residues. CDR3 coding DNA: TGCAGTGCTAGGACAGGGCTGAACACCGGGGAGCTGTTTTTT. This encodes CSARTGLNTGELFF.

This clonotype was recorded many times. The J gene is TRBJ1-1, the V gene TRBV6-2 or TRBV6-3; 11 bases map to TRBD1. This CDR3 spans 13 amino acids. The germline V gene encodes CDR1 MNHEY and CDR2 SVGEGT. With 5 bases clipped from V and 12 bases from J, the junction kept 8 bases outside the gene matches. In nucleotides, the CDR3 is TGTGCCAGCAGTGAGAGGGGGACAGGGGGAACTTTCTTT. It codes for CASSERGTGGTFF.

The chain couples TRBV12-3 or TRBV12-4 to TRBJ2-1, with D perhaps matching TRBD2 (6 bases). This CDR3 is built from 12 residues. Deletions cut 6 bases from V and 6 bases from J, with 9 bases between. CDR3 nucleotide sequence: TGTGCCAGCAGGGAGGGCGCCAATGAGCAGTTCTTC. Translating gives CASREGANEQFF.

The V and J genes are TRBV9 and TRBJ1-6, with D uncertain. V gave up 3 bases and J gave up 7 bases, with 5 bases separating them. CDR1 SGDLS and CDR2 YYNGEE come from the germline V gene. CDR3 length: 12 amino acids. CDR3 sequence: CASSGANSPLHF. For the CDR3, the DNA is TGTGCCAGCAGCGGGGCCAATTCACCCCTCCACTTT.

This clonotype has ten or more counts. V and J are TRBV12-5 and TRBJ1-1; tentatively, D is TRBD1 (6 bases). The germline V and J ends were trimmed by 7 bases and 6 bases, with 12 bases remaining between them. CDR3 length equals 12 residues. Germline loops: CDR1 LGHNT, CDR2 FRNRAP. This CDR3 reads CASAQGFAEAFF. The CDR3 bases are TGTGCTAGTGCTCAGGGGTTCGCTGAAGCTTTCTTT. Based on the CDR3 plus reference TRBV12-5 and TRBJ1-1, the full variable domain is DARVTQTPRHKVTEMGQEVTMRCQPILGHNTVFWYRQTMMQGLELLAYFRNRAPLDDSGMPKDRFSAEMPDATLATLKIQPSEPRDSAVYFCASAQGFAEAFFGQGTRLTVV.

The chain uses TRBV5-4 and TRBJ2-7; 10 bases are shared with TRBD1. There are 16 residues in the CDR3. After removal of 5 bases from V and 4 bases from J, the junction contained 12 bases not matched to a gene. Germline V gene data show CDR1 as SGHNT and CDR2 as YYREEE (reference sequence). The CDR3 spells CASSGGTGALGYEQYF. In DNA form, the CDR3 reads TGTGCCAGCAGTGGAGGGACAGGGGCTCTGGGTTACGAGCAGTACTTC.

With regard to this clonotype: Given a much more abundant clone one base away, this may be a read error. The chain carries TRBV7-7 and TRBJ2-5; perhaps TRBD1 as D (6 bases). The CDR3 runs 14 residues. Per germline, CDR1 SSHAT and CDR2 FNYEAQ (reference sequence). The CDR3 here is CARSSTGYQETQYF. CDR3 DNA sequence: TGTGCTAGGAGCTCCACAGGGTACCAAGAGACCCAGTACTTC.

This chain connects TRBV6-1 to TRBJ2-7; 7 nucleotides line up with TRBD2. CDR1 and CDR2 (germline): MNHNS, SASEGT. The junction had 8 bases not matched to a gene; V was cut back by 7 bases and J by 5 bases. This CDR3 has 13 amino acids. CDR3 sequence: CASIKSGINEQYF. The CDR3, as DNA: TGTGCCAGCATCAAAAGCGGGATCAACGAGCAGTACTTC.

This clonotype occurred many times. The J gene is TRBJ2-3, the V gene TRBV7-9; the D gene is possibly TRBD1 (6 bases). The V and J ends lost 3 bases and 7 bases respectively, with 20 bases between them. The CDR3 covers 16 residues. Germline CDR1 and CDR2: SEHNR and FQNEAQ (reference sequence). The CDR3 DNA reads TGTGCCAGCAGCTTCGGGACATTTAGGATAAGCAATACGCAGTATTTT. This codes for CASSFGTFRISNTQYF.